The rows below give T cell receptor beta chains drawn from one sample of a study of OX40 agonist ivuxolimab in advanced cancers. Sequenced by immunoSEQ multiplex PCR; TCRdb stores in-frame clones only, minus some. The sample holds around 33,000 clones, more than 75% seen once. Sequences were derived from CD4+ or CD8+ T cells sorted from blood, sampled in a trial of the OX40 agonist ivuxolimab. The receptors were sampled from an adult with an advanced solid tumor such as melanoma, head and neck, liver or kidney cancer. Each CDR3 is given without its conserved first and last residue.

TRBV21-1 ASSNPKQGMNTEAF
TRBV29-1 SVGGFQEQY
TRBV9 ASSGTGSGANVLT
TRBV13 ASSPGTYEQY
TRBV4-3 ASSQEREGLDNEQF
TRBV10-3 AISYQDRWDYGYT
TRBV5-8 ASSLAQNTGELF
TRBV10-1 ASTVRLLAGVSDTQY
TRBV27 ASGQAGIDTQY
TRBV18 ASSPPIRPDTQY
TRBV11-2 ASSSWTGGTETQY
TRBV19 ASSIGWGTEAF
TRBV28 ASRTVATGAEQY
TRBV11-2 ASTWGQGAWEQF
TRBV28 ASSPLVAVSEQY
TRBV4-1 ASSLAGGGETQY
TRBV7-2 ASSVRFREQY
TRBV6-5 ASSYGGASTDTQY